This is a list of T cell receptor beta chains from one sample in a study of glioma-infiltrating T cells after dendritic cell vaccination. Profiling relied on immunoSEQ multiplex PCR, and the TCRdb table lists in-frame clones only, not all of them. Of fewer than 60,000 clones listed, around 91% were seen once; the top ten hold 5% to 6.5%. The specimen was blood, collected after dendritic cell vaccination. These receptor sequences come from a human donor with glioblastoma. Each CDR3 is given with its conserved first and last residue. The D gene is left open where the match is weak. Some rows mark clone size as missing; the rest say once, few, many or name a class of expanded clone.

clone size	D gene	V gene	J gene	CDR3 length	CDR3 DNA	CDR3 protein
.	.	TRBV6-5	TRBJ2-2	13	TGTGCCAGCAGTACCTCGGGCACCGGGGAGCTGTTTTTT	CASSTSGTGELFF
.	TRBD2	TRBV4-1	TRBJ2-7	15	TGCGCCAGCAGCCAAGAACTAGCGGATAGCTACGAGCAGTACTTC	CASSQELADSYEQYF
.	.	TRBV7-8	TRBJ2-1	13	TGTGCCAGCAGCCTAACGCAAACAGGGAGAGAGTTCTTC	CASSLTQTGREFF
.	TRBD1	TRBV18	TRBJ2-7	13	TGTGCCAGCTCGCGGACAGGGGGCGACGAGCAGTACTTC	CASSRTGGDEQYF
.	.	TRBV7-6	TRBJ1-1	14	TGTGCCAGCAGCGATCCTCAGGGGAACACTGAAGCTTTCTTT	CASSDPQGNTEAFF
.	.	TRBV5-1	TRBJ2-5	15	TGCGCCAGCAGCTCAAACGCCGGGGGACAAGAGACCCAGTACTTC	CASSSNAGGQETQYF
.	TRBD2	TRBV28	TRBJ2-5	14	TGTGCCAGCAGTTATCCGGGAGGGCCTGAGACCCAGTACTTC	CASSYPGGPETQYF
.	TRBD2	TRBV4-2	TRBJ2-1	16	TGTGCCAGCAGCCCGTCCTGGGGGGGATCCTACAATGAGCAGTTCTTC	CASSPSWGGSYNEQFF
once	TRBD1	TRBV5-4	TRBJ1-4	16	TGTGCCAGCAGCTTGGGGGGAGACAGGGCCGGCGAAAAACTGTTTTTT	CASSLGGDRAGEKLFF
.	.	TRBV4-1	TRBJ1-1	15	TGCGCCAGCAGCCGCCAGATGGAGGAGGGGACTGAAGCTTTCTTT	CASSRQMEEGTEAFF
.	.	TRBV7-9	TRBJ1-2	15	TGTGCCAGCAGCTTATGGACGACAGCATTCGATGGCTACACCTTC	CASSLWTTAFDGYTF
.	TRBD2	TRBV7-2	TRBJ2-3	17	TGTGCCAGCAGCACGGGGGGCGGCGCTAGCGGGAGGGATACGCAGTATTTT	CASSTGGGASGRDTQYF
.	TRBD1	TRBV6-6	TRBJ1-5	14	TGTGCCAGCAGACCAGGGGGTGCCAATCAGCCCCAGCATTTT	CASRPGGANQPQHF
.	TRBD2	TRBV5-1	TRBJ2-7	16	TGCGCCAGCAGCTTGGCAACGGGAGGTAACTCCTACGAGCAGTACTTC	CASSLATGGNSYEQYF
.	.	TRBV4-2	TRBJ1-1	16	TGTGCCAGCAGCCAAGAAGAGGGACTCCTGAACACTGAGGCTTTCTTT	CASSQEEGLLNTEAFF
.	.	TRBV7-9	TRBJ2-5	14	TGTGCCAGCAGCTCGGACAGACTTGGTGAGACCCAGTACTTC	CASSSDRLGETQYF
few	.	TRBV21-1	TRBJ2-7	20	TGTGCCAGCAGCAAAAGGCCCCTCGGCCCAACTAGCGGCCGCTCCTACGAGCAGTACTTC	CASSKRPLGPTSGRSYEQYF
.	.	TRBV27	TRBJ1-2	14	TGTGCCAGCAGCCGTAACAGGGATAACTATGGCTACACCTTC	CASSRNRDNYGYTF
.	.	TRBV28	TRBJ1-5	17	TGTGCCAGCAGTACTCAAAAAGGAGGCGGGATCAATCAGCCCCAGCATTTT	CASSTQKGGGINQPQHF
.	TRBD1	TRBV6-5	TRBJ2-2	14	TGTGCCAGCAGGGACAGGAGCTACACCGGGGAGCTGTTTTTT	CASRDRSYTGELFF
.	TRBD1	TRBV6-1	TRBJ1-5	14	TGTGCCAGCAGTCGACCTACAGGGGTTGAGCCCCAGCATTTT	CASSRPTGVEPQHF
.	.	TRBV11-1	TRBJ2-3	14	TGTGCCAGCAGCCCTCGGGCCAGGACTGATACGCAGTATTTT	CASSPRARTDTQYF
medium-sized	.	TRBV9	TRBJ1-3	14	TGTGCCAGCAGCGCCACAGGTTCTGGAAACACCATATATTTT	CASSATGSGNTIYF
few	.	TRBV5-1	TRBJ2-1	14	TGCGCCAGCAGCTTGAGTGATAGAGCGGGTGAGCAGTTCTTC	CASSLSDRAGEQFF